Listed below are T cell receptor beta chains from one sample, sequenced in a study of blood T cell repertoires in COVID-19. The table came from immunoSEQ multiplex PCR; TCRdb's copy has only in-frame clones and leaves some out. The table lists 90,000 or so clones, 90% of them singletons. The specimen was peripheral blood. The receptors were sampled from a man between 18 and 29 years old with COVID-19, enrolled during active disease. The CDR3 runs from the conserved cysteine through the conserved F or W. D genes are given only for firm matches. Not all rows give a size; the values are once, few, many and, for expanded clones, a class.

J gene | CDR3 length | clone size | D gene | V gene | CDR3 DNA | CDR3 protein
TRBJ1-1 | 13 | . | . | TRBV5-1 | TGCGCCAGCAGCCCTGGACCGGGAACTGAAGCTTTCTTT | CASSPGPGTEAFF
TRBJ2-7 | 15 | few | . | TRBV2 | TGTGCCAGCATTGGGCTAACATTGGGCGTAGGCGAGCAGTACTTC | CASIGLTLGVGEQYF
TRBJ2-7 | 13 | . | TRBD2 | TRBV3-1/TRBV3-2 | TGTGCCAGCAGCACCGGGACTAGCGGCGAGCAGTACTTC | CASSTGTSGEQYF
TRBJ1-2 | 15 | . | . | TRBV5-1 | TGCGCCAGCAGCCCGGGACAAAAGGACGTCTATGGCTACACCTTC | CASSPGQKDVYGYTF
TRBJ2-7 | 15 | . | TRBD1 | TRBV11-2 | TGTGCCAGCAGCAACCGACAGGGGGGAAGAAACGAGCAGTACTTC | CASSNRQGGRNEQYF
TRBJ2-2 | 17 | . | . | TRBV19 | TGTGCCAGTAGTAGCCTACAAACCCGGGTCCCAACCGGGGAGCTGTTTTTT | CASSSLQTRVPTGELFF
TRBJ2-1 | 15 | . | TRBD1 | TRBV9 | TGTGCCAGCAGCGTAGGGACAGGCTCCTACAATGAGCAGTTCTTC | CASSVGTGSYNEQFF
TRBJ2-3 | 15 | . | . | TRBV5-4 | TGTGCCAGCCAAAATAGGGACTCCAACACAGATACGCAGTATTTT | CASQNRDSNTDTQYF
TRBJ2-3 | 13 | . | TRBD2 | TRBV27 | TGTGCCAGCAGTTTCTCGCGAGCGGGGGCGCAGTATTTT | CASSFSRAGAQYF
TRBJ1-1 | 16 | . | TRBD1 | TRBV3-1/TRBV3-2 | TGTGCCAGCAGCCGCCCGGGACAGGGCCCGAACACTGAAGCTTTCTTT | CASSRPGQGPNTEAFF
TRBJ2-1 | 16 | . | TRBD2 | TRBV4-1 | TGCGCCAGCAGCCACCCACTAGCGGGAGTCCACAATGAGCAGTTCTTC | CASSHPLAGVHNEQFF